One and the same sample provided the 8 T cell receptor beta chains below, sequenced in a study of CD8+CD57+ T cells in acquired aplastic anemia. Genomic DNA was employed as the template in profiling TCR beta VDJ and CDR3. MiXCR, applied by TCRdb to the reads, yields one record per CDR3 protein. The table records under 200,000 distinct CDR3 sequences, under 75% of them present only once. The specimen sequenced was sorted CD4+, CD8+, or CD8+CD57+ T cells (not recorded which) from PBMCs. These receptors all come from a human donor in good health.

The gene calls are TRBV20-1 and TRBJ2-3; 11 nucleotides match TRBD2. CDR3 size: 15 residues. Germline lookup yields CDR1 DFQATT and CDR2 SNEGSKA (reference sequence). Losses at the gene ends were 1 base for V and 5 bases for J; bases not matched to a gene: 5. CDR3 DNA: TGCAGTGCTAGAGGCCTAGCGGGGGGACGAGATACGCAGTATTTT. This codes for CSARGLAGGRDTQYF.

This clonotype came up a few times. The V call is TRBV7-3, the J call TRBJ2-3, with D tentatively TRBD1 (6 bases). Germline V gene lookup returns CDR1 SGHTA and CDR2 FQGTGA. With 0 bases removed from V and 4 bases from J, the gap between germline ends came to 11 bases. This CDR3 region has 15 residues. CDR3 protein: CASSLTAGVPDTQYF. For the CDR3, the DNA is TGTGCCAGCAGCTTAACGGCAGGGGTGCCAGATACGCAGTATTTT.

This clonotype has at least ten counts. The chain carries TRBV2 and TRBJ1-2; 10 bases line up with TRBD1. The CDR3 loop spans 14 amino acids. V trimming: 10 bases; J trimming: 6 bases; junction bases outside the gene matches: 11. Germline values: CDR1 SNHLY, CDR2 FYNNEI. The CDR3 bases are TGTGCCATCCCCCCGGGACAGGGGTACGATGGCTACACCTTC. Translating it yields CAIPPGQGYDGYTF.

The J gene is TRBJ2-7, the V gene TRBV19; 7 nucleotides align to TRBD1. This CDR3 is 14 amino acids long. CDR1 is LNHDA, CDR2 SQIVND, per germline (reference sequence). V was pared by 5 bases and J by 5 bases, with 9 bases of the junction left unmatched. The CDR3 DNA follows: TGTGCCAGTAGTGAGACAGGGATCTTCAACGAGCAGTACTTC. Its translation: CASSETGIFNEQYF. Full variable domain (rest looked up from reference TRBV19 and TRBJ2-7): DGGITQSPKYLFRKEGQNVTLSCEQNLNHDAMYWYRQDPGQGLRLIYYSQIVNDFQKGDIAEGYSVSREKKESFPLTVTSAQKNPTAFYLCASSETGIFNEQYFGPGTRLTVT.

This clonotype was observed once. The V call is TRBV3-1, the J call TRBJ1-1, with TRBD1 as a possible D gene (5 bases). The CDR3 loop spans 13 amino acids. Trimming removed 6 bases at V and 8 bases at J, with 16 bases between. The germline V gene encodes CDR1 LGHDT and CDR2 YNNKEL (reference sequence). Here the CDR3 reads CASRRSTGDEAFF. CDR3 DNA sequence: TGTGCCAGCAGGCGCTCAACTGGGGACGAAGCTTTCTTT.

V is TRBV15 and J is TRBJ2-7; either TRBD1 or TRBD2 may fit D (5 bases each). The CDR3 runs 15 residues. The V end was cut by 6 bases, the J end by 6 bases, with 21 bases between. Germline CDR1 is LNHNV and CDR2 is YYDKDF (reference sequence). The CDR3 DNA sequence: TGTGCCACCAGTAAGGCTTCGGGGACCTTTGCCGAGCAGTACTTC. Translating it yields CATSKASGTFAEQYF.

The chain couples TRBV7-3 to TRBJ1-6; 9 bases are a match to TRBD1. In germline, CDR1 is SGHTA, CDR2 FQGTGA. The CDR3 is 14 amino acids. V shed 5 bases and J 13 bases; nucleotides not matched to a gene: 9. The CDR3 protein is CASSVQGAGSPLHF. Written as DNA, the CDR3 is TGTGCCAGCAGCGTACAGGGGGCCGGTTCGCCCCTCCACTTT.

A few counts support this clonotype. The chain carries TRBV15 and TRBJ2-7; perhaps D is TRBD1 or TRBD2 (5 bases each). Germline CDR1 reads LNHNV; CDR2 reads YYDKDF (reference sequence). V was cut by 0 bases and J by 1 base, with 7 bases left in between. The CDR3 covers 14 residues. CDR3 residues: CATSRDRESYEQYF. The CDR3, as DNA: TGTGCCACCAGCAGAGACAGGGAGTCCTACGAGCAGTACTTC.